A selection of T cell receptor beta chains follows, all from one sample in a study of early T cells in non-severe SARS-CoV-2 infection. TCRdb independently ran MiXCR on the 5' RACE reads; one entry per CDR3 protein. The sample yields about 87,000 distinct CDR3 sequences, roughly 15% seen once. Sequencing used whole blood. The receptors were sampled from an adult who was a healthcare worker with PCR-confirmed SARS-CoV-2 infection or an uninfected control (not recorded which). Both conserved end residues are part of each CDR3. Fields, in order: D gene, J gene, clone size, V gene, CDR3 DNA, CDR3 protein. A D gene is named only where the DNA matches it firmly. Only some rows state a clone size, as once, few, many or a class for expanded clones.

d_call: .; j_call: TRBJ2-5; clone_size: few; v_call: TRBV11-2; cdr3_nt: TGTGCCAGCAGCCCCCCGGACTACCAAGAGACCCAGTACTTC; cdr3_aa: CASSPPDYQETQYF
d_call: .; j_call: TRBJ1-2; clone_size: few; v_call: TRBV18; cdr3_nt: TGTGCCAGCTCGCTCAAGGTCGGGGATTATGGCTACACCTTC; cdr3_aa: CASSLKVGDYGYTF
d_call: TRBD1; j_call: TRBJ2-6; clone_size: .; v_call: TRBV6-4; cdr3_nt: TGTGCCAGCAGTGACTCGAGGACAGGGGGCTCTGGGGCCAACGTCCTGACTTTC; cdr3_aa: CASSDSRTGGSGANVLTF
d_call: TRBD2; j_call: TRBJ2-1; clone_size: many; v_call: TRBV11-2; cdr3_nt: TGTGCCAGCAGCTCCGTAGCGGGGGGCTCCTACAATGAGCAGTTCTTC; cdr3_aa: CASSSVAGGSYNEQFF
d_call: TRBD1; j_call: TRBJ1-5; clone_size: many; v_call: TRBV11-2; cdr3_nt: TGTGCCAGCAGCGTCGGGACAGACAATCAGCCCCAGCATTTT; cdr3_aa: CASSVGTDNQPQHF
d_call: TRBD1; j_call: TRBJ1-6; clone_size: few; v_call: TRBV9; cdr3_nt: TGTGCCAGCAGCCAGGGACAGGCTATCTCACCCCTCCACTTT; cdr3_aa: CASSQGQAISPLHF
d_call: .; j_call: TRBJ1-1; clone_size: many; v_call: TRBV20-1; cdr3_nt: TGCAGTGCTAGAGATTTTGGCAGGATGAACACTGAAGCTTTCTTT; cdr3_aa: CSARDFGRMNTEAFF
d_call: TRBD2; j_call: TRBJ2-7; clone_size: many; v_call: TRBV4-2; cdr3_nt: TGTGCCAGCAGCCAAGGACTAGCGGGGAACTACGAGCAGTACTTC; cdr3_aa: CASSQGLAGNYEQYF
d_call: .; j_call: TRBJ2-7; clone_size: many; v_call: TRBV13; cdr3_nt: TGTGCCAGCAGCCCAACCTTAGGGTACGAGCAGTACTTC; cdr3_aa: CASSPTLGYEQYF
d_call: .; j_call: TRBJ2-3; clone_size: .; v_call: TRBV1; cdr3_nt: TGCACCAGCAGCCCTTCTTCCGGGTTGGTAGCGCGCACAGATACGCAGTATTTT; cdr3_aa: CTSSPSSGLVARTDTQYF
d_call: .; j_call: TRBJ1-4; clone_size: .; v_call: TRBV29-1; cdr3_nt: TGCAGCGTTGAAGAGGGCGGAAAACTGTTTTTT; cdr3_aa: CSVEEGGKLFF
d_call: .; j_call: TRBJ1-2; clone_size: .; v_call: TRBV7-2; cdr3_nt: TGTGCCAGCACCGAACGAGGACTGTATAACTATGGCTACACCTTC; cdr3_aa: CASTERGLYNYGYTF
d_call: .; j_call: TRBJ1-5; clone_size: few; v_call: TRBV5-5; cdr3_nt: TGTGCCAGCAGCTTCGGACTGAAATATAGCAATCAGCCCCAGCATTTT; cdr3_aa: CASSFGLKYSNQPQHF
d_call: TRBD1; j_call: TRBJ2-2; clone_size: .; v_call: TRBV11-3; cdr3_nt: TGTGCCAGCAGCTTGGGGACAGGGGAAACGGAGCTGTTTTTT; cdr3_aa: CASSLGTGETELFF
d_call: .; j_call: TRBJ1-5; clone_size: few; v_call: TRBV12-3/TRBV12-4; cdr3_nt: TGTGCCAGCAGTTTGGGACCCGTTAACTATAACAATCAGCCCCAGCATTTT; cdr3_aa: CASSLGPVNYNNQPQHF
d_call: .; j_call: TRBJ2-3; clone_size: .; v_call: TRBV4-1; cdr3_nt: TGCGCCAGCAAAACGGAAAGCACAGATACGCAGTATTTT; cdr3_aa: CASKTESTDTQYF
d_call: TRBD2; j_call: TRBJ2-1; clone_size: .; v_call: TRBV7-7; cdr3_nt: TGTGCTAGCAGCTTAGCGAGGGCGGGGGATCAGTTCTTC; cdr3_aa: CASSLARAGDQFF
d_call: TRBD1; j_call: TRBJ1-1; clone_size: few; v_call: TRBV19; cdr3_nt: TGTGCCAGTAGTAGTCAGGGGGTCGACACTGAAGCTTTCTTT; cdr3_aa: CASSSQGVDTEAFF
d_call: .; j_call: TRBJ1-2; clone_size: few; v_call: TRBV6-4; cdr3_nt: TGTGCCAGCAGTGGATCTTCGGACAGTAACTATGGCTACACCTTC; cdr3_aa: CASSGSSDSNYGYTF
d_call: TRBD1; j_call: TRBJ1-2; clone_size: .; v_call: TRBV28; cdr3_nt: TGTGCCAGCAGTTTAGATCCCCAGGGGGCACTCGATGGCTACACCTTC; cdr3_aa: CASSLDPQGALDGYTF
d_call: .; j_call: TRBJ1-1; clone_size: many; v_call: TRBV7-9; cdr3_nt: TGCGCCAGCAGCCTGGAGGGCGGCACTGAAGCTTTCTTT; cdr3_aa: CASSLEGGTEAFF
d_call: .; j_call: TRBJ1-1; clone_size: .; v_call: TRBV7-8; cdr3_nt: TGTGCCAGCAGCCCGACAGTCCAGACTGAAGCTTTCTTT; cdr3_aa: CASSPTVQTEAFF
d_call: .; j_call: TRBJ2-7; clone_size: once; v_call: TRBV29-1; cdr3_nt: TGCAGCGTTCCTCGCCCGGGCCACGAGCAGTACTTC; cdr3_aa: CSVPRPGHEQYF
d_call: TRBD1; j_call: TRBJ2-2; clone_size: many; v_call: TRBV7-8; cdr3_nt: TGTGCCAGCAGCTTGAGGGGGCATAGCACCGGGGAGCTGTTTTTT; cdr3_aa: CASSLRGHSTGELFF
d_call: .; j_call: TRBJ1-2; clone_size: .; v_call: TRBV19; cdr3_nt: TGTGCCAGTAGTAGGGGACCTAACTATGGCTACACCTTC; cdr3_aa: CASSRGPNYGYTF